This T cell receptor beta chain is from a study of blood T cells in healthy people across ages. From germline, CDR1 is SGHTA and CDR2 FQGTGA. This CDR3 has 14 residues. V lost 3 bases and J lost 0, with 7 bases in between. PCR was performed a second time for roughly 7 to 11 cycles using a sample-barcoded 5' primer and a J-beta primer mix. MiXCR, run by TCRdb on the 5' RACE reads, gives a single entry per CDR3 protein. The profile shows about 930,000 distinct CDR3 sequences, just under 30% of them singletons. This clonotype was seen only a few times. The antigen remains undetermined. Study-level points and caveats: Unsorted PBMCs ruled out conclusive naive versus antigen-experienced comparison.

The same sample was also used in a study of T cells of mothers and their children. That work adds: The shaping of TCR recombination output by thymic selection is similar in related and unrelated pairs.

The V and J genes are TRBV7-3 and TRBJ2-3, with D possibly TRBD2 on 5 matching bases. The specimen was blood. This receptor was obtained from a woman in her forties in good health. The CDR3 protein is CASSFTRSTDTQYF. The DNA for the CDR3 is TGTGCCAGCAGCTTCACTAGGAGCACAGATACGCAGTATTTT.